This TCR beta chain stems from a study of blood T cell repertoires in COVID-19. About the research overall: The analysed material was cDNA or gDNA that came from T cells, B-cell-depleted T cells, or PBMCs.

In the authors' methods: The assay estimated nucleated cells by amplifying reference gene primers. Using immunoSEQ multiplex PCR, the repertoire was profiled, and TCRdb retains in-frame clones only, with some absent. The V and J calls and the clone size are those of that table, but D and trimming were determined from the DNA. This sample has fewer than 200,000 clones, with more than 75% found just once. CDR3 length: 15 amino acids. Germline V gives CDR1 SEHNR, CDR2 FQNEAQ (reference sequence). V lost 3 bases and J lost 4, with 16 bases in between. V gene TRBV7-9 combines with J gene TRBJ2-7; D uncertain. Sequencing was carried out using peripheral blood. The source is a man aged 40-49 years with active or convalescent COVID-19. The CDR3 loop is CASSFPDGDGYEQYF. CDR3 coding DNA: TGTGCCAGCAGCTTCCCAGACGGAGACGGGTACGAGCAGTACTTC.